This T cell receptor beta chain appears in the sequencing data of a study of Ad26.COV2.S vaccination and SARS-CoV-2 variants. The germline V gene has CDR1 LGHDT and CDR2 YNNKEL (reference sequence). V lost 4 bases and J lost 7, with 13 bases in between. This CDR3 contains 13 residues. Overall study results and limits: Placebo recipients trailed vaccine recipients in spike-specific TCR breadth.

A remark on this clone: The antigen is not known. The sample carries other DNA sequences with the same CDR3.

Data came from immunoSEQ multiplex PCR; TCRdb stores just in-frame clones and leaves some out. The data show roughly 140,000 clones, with about nine tenths seen just once and 4.5% to 6% held by the top ten. The sequences come from peripheral blood, collected after recovery from COVID-19. The TCR comes from a human donor who had recovered from COVID-19. The chain is built from TRBV3-1 (or the pseudogene TRBV3-2) and TRBJ1-2; D is possibly TRBD1 (5 bases). The CDR3 is CASSPLGAGGYTF. CDR3 bases: TGTGCCAGCAGCCCTTTAGGGGCGGGTGGCTACACCTTC.